These 8 T cell receptor beta chains were sequenced from one sample in a study of long-term antiretroviral therapy in people with HIV. Run at survey level, the immunoSEQ assay was version v3.0. Sequencing used immunoSEQ multiplex PCR; TCRdb keeps in-frame clones, though not all of them. The repertoire consists of under 20,000 clones, with 80% occurring once and the leading ten covering roughly 10%. This material consisted of unsorted PBMCs, taken 0.2 years after starting antiretroviral therapy. These receptors all stem from a woman aged 40 to 50 with HIV.

The V and J genes are TRBV10-2 and TRBJ2-4, with 7 bases that match TRBD1. There are 12 residues in the CDR3. Germline CDR1 reads WSHSY; CDR2 reads SAAADI. J was trimmed by 8 bases and V by 6 bases; bases with no gene match: 4. CDR3 sequence: CASRNQGDIQYF. CDR3 bases: TGCGCCAGCAGGAATCAGGGGGACATTCAGTACTTC.

The J gene is TRBJ1-3, the V gene TRBV15, with D maybe TRBD1 (6 bases). CDR1 and CDR2 from the germline V gene are LNHNV and YYDKDF (reference sequence). This CDR3 is 17 amino acids long. Trimming removed 0 bases from V and 5 bases from J, with 17 bases in between. In DNA, the CDR3 is TGTGCCACCAGCAGAGATCGGGGCCGGGGGGCGAGAAACACCATATATTTT. Translation gives CATSRDRGRGARNTIYF. The whole variable domain, filled in from reference TRBV15 and TRBJ1-3, reads DAMVIQNPRYQVTQFGKPVTLSCSQTLNHNVMYWYQQKSSQAPKLLFHYYDKDFNNEADTPDNFQSRRPNTSFCFLDIRSPGLGDTAMYLCATSRDRGRGARNTIYFGEGSWLTVV.

The gene calls are TRBV6-5 and TRBJ1-2; a weak D match, TRBD1 (5 bases). The CDR3 is 15 amino acids. Germline-derived CDR1 and CDR2 are MNHEY and SVGAGI. Trimming pared 6 bases from V and 3 bases from J, leaving 17 bases between. Here the CDR3 reads CASSPGTAFYYGYTF. For the CDR3, the DNA is TGTGCCAGCAGCCCCGGGACCGCCTTTTACTATGGCTACACCTTC.

This chain connects TRBV6-5 to TRBJ2-1; 11 bases map to TRBD2. The germline CDR1 and CDR2 sequences are MNHEY and SVGAGI. Trimming took 4 bases from V and 4 from J; bases not matched to a gene: 6. The CDR3 is 16 amino acids. The CDR3 nucleotides are TGTGCCAGCAGTTCCCGACTAGCGGGAAGTTACAATGAGCAGTTCTTC. Translated, it gives CASSSRLAGSYNEQFF.

This clone has just one count. The V call is TRBV5-1, the J call TRBJ2-1; 7 bases map to TRBD2. The CDR3 totals 12 residues. From germline, CDR1 is SGHRS and CDR2 YFSETQ. The ends lost 3 bases at V and 10 bases at J; junction bases unmatched: 4. The CDR3 protein is CASSSRGDEQFF. The CDR3, as DNA: TGCGCCAGCAGCTCACGGGGGGACGAGCAGTTCTTC.

This clone came up a few times. The chain recombines TRBV28 with TRBJ1-2; tentatively, D is TRBD1 (6 bases). Per germline, CDR1 MDHEN and CDR2 SYDVKM. The V end was cut by 5 bases, the J end by 1 base, with 8 bases between. The CDR3 has 13 amino acids. The CDR3 loop reads CASSQGHNYGYTF. The CDR3 coding sequence is TGTGCCAGCAGTCAGGGACATAACTATGGCTACACCTTC.

The rearrangement joins TRBV7-9 to TRBJ2-7, with 7 nucleotides matching TRBD1. With 2 bases clipped from V and 7 bases from J, the junction kept 8 bases outside the gene matches. Germline V CDR1 and CDR2: SEHNR, FQNEAQ (reference sequence). This CDR3 is 14 amino acids long. CDR3 sequence reads: CASSLIGGSEEQYF. The CDR3 coding sequence is TGTGCCAGCAGCTTAATAGGGGGCTCGGAAGAGCAGTACTTC.

The chain combines TRBV11-2 with TRBJ2-6; D is unresolved. The CDR3 runs 16 residues. The V end lost 5 bases, the J end lost 4 bases, and 15 bases lay between the germline ends. Germline CDR1 is SGHAT and CDR2 is FQNNGV. The CDR3 sequence: CASSHLLGKGANVLTF. CDR3 in DNA: TGTGCCAGCAGCCACCTTCTGGGGAAGGGGGCCAACGTCCTGACTTTC.